This T cell receptor (beta chain) was documented in a study of blood T cells in healthy people across ages. Alongside a J-beta primer mix, a sample-barcoded 5' primer served in a second PCR lasting roughly 6 to 11 cycles. MiXCR was run by TCRdb on the 5' RACE reads, yielding one entry per CDR3 protein. The sample holds roughly 550,000 distinct CDR3 sequences, approximately 25% seen once. The J segment lost 1 base and the V segment lost 4 bases, leaving 5 bases of the junction unmatched. The CDR3 is 15 amino acids. CDR1 and CDR2 from the germline V gene are SGHNT and YYREEE (reference sequence). These data were also reused for a study on T cells of mothers and their children.

Sample: blood. The TCR sequence derives from a boy between 10 and 17 years old in good health. The chain has TRBV5-4 and TRBJ2-3; 8 bases match TRBD2. In DNA form, the CDR3 reads TGTGCCAGCAGCGCGGGTAGCGGGGGCACAGATACGCAGTATTTT. Protein sequence: CASSAGSGGTDTQYF. The full variable domain, with the rest looked up from reference TRBV5-4 and TRBJ2-3, is ETGVTQSPTHLIKTRGQQVTLRCSSQSGHNTVSWYQQALGQGPQFIFQYYREEENGRGNFPPRFSGLQFPNYSSELNVNALELDDSALYLCASSAGSGGTDTQYFGPGTRLTVL.